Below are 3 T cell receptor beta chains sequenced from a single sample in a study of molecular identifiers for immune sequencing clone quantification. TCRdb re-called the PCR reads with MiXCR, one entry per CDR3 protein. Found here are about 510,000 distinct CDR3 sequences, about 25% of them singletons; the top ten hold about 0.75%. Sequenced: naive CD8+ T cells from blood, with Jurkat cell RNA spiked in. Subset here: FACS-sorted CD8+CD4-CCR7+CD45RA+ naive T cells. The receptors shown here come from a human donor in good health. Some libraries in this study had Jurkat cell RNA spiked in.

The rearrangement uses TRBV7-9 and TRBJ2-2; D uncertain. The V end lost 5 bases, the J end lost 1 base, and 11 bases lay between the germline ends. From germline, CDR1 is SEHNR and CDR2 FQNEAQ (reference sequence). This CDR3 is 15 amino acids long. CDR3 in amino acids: CASSADGENTGELFF. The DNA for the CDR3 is TGTGCCAGCAGCGCCGACGGAGAGAACACCGGGGAGCTGTTTTTT.

In nucleotides, the CDR3 is TGTGCCAGCAGCTTAGTGGTTTCGGGCACTGAAGCTTTCTTT. This codes for CASSLVVSGTEAFF. This chain uses TRBV7-2 with TRBJ1-1; D gene ambiguous. Trimming cost V 1 base and J 4 bases, with 10 bases left between them. Looked up from germline, CDR1 is SGHTA and CDR2 is FQGNSA. The CDR3 contains 14 residues.

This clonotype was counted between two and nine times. The CDR3 DNA is TGTGCCAGCAGCCCCACGGACAGAGAGTACGAGCAGTACTTC. Translation: CASSPTDREYEQYF. This chain links TRBV7-9 with TRBJ2-7; D is possibly TRBD1 (6 bases). From germline, CDR1 is SEHNR and CDR2 FQNEAQ (reference sequence). Trimming shortened V by 5 bases and J by 4 bases, and 15 bases separated the two germline ends. This CDR3 comprises 14 residues.